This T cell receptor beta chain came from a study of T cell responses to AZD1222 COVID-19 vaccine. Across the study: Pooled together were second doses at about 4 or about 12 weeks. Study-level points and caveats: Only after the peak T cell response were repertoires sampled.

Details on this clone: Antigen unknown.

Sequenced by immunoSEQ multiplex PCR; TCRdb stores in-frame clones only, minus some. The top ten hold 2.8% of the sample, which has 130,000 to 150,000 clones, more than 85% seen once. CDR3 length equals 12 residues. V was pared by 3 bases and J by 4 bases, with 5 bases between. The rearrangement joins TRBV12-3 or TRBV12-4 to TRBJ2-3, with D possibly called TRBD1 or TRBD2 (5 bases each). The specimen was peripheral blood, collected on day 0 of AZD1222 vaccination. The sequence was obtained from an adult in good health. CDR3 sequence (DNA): TGTGCCAGCAGTTTGGGGGCAGATACGCAGTATTTT. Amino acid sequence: CASSLGADTQYF.